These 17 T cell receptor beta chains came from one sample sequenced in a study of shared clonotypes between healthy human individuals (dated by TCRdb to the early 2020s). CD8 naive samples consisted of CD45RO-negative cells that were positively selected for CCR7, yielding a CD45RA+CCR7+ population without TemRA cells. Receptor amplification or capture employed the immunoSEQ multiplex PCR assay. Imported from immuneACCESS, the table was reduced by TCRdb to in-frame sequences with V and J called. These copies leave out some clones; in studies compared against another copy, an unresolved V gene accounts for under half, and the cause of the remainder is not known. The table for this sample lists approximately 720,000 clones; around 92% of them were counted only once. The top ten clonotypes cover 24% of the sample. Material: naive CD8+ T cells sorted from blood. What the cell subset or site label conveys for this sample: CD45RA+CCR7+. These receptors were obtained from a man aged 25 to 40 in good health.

The CDR3 here is CASSGSAGDVNEQFF. In nucleotides, the CDR3 is TGTGCCAGCAGCGGTTCGGCGGGAGATGTTAATGAGCAGTTCTTC. The chain recombines TRBV9 with TRBJ2-1; 7 positions match TRBD2. V lost 3 bases and J lost 7; bases outside the gene matches: 10. The CDR3 consists of 15 residues. In germline, CDR1 is SGDLS, CDR2 YYNGEE.

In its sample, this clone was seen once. The CDR3 loop is CASSSSGTKKQYF. CDR3 coding DNA: TGTGCCAGCAGCTCATCCGGGACAAAAAAGCAGTACTTC. The chain has TRBV5-4 and TRBJ2-7; D possibly corresponds to TRBD1 (6 bases). Deletions cut 3 bases from V and 8 bases from J, with 15 bases between. The CDR3 sequence is 13 residues long. CDR1 and CDR2 from the germline V gene are SGHNT and YYREEE (reference sequence).

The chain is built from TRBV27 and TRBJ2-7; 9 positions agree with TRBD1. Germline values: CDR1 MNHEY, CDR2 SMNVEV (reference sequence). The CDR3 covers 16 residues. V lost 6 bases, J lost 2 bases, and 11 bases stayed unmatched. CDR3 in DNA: TGTGCCAGCAGGGGACCCACAGGGGGCGCCGCCTACGAGCAGTACTTC. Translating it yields CASRGPTGGAAYEQYF.

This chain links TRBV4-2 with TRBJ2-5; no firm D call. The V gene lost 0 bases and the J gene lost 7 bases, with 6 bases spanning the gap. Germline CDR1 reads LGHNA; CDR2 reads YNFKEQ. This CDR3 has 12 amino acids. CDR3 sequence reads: CASSQDFMTQYF. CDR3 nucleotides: TGTGCCAGCAGCCAAGATTTTATGACCCAGTACTTC.

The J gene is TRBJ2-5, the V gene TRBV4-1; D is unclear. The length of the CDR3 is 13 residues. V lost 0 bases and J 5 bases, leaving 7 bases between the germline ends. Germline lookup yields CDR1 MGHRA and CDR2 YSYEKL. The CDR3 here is CASSQDVWETQYF. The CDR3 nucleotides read TGCGCCAGCAGCCAAGATGTGTGGGAGACCCAGTACTTC.

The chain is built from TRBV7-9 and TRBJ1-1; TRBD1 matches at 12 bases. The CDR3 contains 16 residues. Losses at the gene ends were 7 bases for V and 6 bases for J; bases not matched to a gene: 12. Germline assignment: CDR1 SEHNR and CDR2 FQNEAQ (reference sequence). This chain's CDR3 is CASIHGDRGRGAEAFF. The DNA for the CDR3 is TGTGCCAGCATCCACGGGGACAGGGGGCGCGGAGCTGAAGCTTTCTTT. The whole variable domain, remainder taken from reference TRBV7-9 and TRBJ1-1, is DTGVSQNPRHKITKRGQNVTFRCDPISEHNRLYWYRQTLGQGPEFLTYFQNEAQLEKSRLLSDRFSAERPKGSFSTLEIQRTEQGDSAMYLCASIHGDRGRGAEAFFGQGTRLTVV.

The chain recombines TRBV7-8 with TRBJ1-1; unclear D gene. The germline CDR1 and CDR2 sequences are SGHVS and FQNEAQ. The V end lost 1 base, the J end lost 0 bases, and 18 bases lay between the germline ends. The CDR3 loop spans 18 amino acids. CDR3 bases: TGTGCCAGCAGCTTAGACCCCCAACGACCCGCTATGAACACTGAAGCTTTCTTT. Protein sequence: CASSLDPQRPAMNTEAFF.

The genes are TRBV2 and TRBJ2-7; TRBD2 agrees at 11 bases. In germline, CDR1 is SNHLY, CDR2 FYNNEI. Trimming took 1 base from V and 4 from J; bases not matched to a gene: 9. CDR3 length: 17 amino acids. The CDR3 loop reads CASSEGLAGGGNYEQYF. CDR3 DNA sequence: TGTGCCAGCAGTGAAGGTCTAGCGGGAGGAGGGAATTACGAGCAGTACTTC.

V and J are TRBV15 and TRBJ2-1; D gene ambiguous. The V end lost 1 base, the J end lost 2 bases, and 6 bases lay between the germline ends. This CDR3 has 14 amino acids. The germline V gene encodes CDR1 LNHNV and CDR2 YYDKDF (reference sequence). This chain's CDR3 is CATSRGGPYNEQFF. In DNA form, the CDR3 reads TGTGCCACCAGCAGAGGAGGTCCCTACAATGAGCAGTTCTTC.

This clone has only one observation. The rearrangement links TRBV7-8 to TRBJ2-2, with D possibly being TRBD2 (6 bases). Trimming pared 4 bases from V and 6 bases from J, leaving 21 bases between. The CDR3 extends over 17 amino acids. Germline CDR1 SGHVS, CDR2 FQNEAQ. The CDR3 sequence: CASSSREGLGTAGELFF. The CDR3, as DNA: TGTGCCAGCAGCTCGCGTGAGGGACTCGGTACGGCCGGGGAGCTGTTTTTT. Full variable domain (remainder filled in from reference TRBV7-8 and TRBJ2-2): GAGVSQSPRYKVAKRGQDVALRCDPISGHVSLFWYQQALGQGPEFLTYFQNEAQLDKSGLPSDRFFAERPEGSVSTLKIQRTQQEDSAVYLCASSSREGLGTAGELFFGEGSRLTVL.

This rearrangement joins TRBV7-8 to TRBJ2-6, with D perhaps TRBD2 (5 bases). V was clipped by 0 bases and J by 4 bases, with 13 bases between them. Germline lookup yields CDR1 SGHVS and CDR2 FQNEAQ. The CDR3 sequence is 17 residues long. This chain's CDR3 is CASSLARMGSGANVLTF. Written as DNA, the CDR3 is TGTGCCAGCAGCTTAGCGCGGATGGGGAGCGGGGCCAACGTCCTGACTTTC.

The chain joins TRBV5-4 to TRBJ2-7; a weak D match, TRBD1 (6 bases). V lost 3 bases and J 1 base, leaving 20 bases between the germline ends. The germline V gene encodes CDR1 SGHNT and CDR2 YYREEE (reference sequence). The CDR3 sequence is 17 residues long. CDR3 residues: CASSSPPLTGGSYEQYF. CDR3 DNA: TGTGCCAGCAGCTCCCCTCCGTTGACAGGCGGTTCCTACGAGCAGTACTTC.

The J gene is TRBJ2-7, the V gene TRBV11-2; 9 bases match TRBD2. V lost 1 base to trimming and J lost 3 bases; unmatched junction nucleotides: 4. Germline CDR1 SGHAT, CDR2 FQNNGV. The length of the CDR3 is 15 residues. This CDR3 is CASSLGTSGLYEQYF. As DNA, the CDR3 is TGTGCCAGCAGCTTAGGAACTAGCGGGCTCTACGAGCAGTACTTC.

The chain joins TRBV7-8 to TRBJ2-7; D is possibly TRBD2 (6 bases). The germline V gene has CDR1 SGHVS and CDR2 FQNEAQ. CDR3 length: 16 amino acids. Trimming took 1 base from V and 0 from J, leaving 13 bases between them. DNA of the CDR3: TGTGCCAGCAGCTTAGTTGGGACTCCGGGCTCCTACGAGCAGTACTTC. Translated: CASSLVGTPGSYEQYF.

This CDR3 is CASSLRLNEQFF. The CDR3 region has the DNA TGTGCCAGCAGTCTTCGGTTGAATGAGCAGTTCTTC. The V and J genes are TRBV27 and TRBJ2-1; D uncertain. The CDR3 has 12 amino acids. Between the trimmed V and J ends, which lost 5 bases and 7 bases, there was a span of 9 bases. Germline loops: CDR1 MNHEY, CDR2 SMNVEV (reference sequence).

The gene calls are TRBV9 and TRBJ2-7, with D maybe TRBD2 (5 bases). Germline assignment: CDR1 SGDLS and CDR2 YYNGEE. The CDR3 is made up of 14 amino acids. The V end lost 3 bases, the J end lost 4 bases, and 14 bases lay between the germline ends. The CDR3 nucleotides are TGTGCCAGCAGCGCCTCCTCGGGGTCTTACGAGCAGTACTTC. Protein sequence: CASSASSGSYEQYF.

This CDR3 reads CATSGRDFNIQYF. For the CDR3, the DNA is TGTGCCACCAGCGGGCGGGACTTCAACATTCAGTACTTC. This rearrangement joins TRBV15 to TRBJ2-4; perhaps TRBD2 as D (6 bases). The CDR3 has 13 amino acids. V was pared by 5 bases and J by 7 bases, with 12 bases between. Germline CDR1 and CDR2: LNHNV and YYDKDF (reference sequence).